Shown below are 2 T cell receptor beta chains from a single sample sequenced in a study of beta chain features in type 1 diabetes. These TCRs are of unknown antigen specificity. Study results and limitations: Within each of all four CD4+ subsets, Type 1 diabetes patients had TCRB CDR3s that were moderately but significantly shorter.

Expressed TCRB transcripts were sequenced because the isolated RNA had all been reverse transcribed beforehand. Sequencing was performed with immunoSEQ multiplex PCR; in TCRdb, only in-frame clones are kept and a portion is missing. The sample holds 600,000 to 700,000 clones; about an eighth are singletons and the top ten take approximately 0.02%. The sample taken for sequencing was naive CD4+ T cells from blood. These receptors were obtained from a man between 18 and 29 years old with type 1 diabetes.

This clone was detected a few times. The CDR3 bases are TGTGCCAGCAGCCGCATAGCGGGAGGTGGGGCCGAGGGCGGCTACACCTTC. Protein sequence: CASSRIAGGGAEGGYTF. This chain uses TRBV4-2 with TRBJ1-2, with a weak D call TRBD1 (5 bases). CDR1 is LGHNA, CDR2 YNFKEQ, per germline. The CDR3 totals 17 residues. Trimming stripped 4 bases from V and 8 bases from J, with 26 bases between.

The CDR3: CASSPFRQIHGYTF. The CDR3 nucleotides are TGTGCCAGCAGCCCCTTCCGGCAGATACATGGCTACACCTTC. This chain joins TRBV7-9 and TRBJ1-2; D remains unclear. This CDR3 region has 14 residues. V gave up 5 bases and J gave up 6 bases, with 16 bases separating them. The V gene's germline CDR1 is SEHNR and CDR2 FQNEAQ (reference sequence).